This T cell receptor beta chain was sequenced in a study of blood T cell repertoires in COVID-19. About the study: The samples span acute and convalescent COVID-19 from the United States, Italy and Spain.

The CDR3 has 16 amino acids. The germline gives CDR1 SGDLS, CDR2 YYNGEE. The ends were cut back, 4 bases at V and 0 bases at J, with 16 bases in the middle. Original analysis: Estimation of nucleated cell counts relied on the amplification of reference gene primers. Generated by immunoSEQ multiplex PCR, the TCRdb table keeps only in-frame clones and is missing some. That table furnishes V, J and clone size, whereas the DNA furnished D and trimming. Of about 140,000 clones listed, roughly 85% were seen once; the top ten hold roughly 2.9%. The gene calls are TRBV9 and TRBJ1-1; weak D call: TRBD1 (6 bases). Material: peripheral blood. The TCR was taken from a man between 50 and 59 years old with acute or convalescent COVID-19. The DNA for the CDR3 is TGTGCCAGCAGCCAGGACAGTCGAGGCATGAACACTGAAGCTTTCTTT. Protein sequence: CASSQDSRGMNTEAFF.